The next 8 T cell receptor beta chains were all read from a single sample in a study of cytomegalovirus exposure and HLA in healthy donors. This PCR relied on a set of 60 Vbeta primers and 13 Jbeta primers. Assay used: immunoSEQ multiplex PCR; TCRdb lists only in-frame clones, some missing. The sample has around 100,000 clones; 50% to 70% are singletons. The sequencing input was PBMCs. The receptor source for this set is a human donor in good health.

V and J are TRBV29-1 and TRBJ2-7; the match to TRBD1 covers 9 bases. The V gene end was trimmed by 6 bases and the J gene end by 4 bases; junction bases not matched to a gene: 10. The CDR3 spans 14 residues. Per the germline V gene, CDR1 is SQVTM and CDR2 is ANQGSEA. This CDR3 is CSVGTGTGTYEQYF. In nucleotides, the CDR3 is TGCAGCGTGGGGACCGGGACAGGGACTTACGAGCAGTACTTC.

The chain recombines TRBV12-5 with TRBJ2-2; 9 nucleotides match TRBD1. The CDR3 is 14 amino acids. V lost 6 bases, J lost 7 bases, and 6 bases stayed unmatched. In germline, CDR1 is LGHNT, CDR2 FRNRAP. CDR3 bases: TGTGCTAGTGGATGGACAGGGGCGAGCGGGGAGCTGTTTTTT. The encoded protein is CASGWTGASGELFF. Filled out from reference TRBV12-5 and TRBJ2-2, the complete variable domain reads DARVTQTPRHKVTEMGQEVTMRCQPILGHNTVFWYRQTMMQGLELLAYFRNRAPLDDSGMPKDRFSAEMPDATLATLKIQPSEPRDSAVYFCASGWTGASGELFFGEGSRLTVL.

J is TRBJ1-1 and V is TRBV5-1, with TRBD1 as a possible D gene (6 bases). In germline, CDR1 is SGHRS, CDR2 YFSETQ. V lost 4 bases, J lost 8 bases, and 18 bases lay in between. This CDR3 is 14 amino acids long. Here the CDR3 DNA reads TGCGCCAGCAGCCCAGGGGCGGTCAGAGGCGAAGCTTTCTTT. This codes for CASSPGAVRGEAFF.

The chain recombines TRBV11-2 with TRBJ1-2; unclear D gene. Germline loops: CDR1 SGHAT, CDR2 FQNNGV. The CDR3 has 15 residues. The V gene lost 0 bases and the J gene lost 5 bases, with 13 bases spanning the gap. CDR3 bases: TGTGCCAGCAGCTTAGAATTATCGGGGTTTTATGGCTACACCTTC. Its protein is CASSLELSGFYGYTF.

As to this clone: At the DNA level, this CDR3 is encoded by other sequences in the same sample as well. This rearrangement joins TRBV7-2 to TRBJ2-2; TRBD1 is a possible D gene (5 bases). Between the trimmed V and J ends, which lost 1 base and 4 bases, there was a span of 16 bases. The V gene's germline CDR1 is SGHTA and CDR2 FQGNSA. The CDR3 has 17 residues. In DNA, the CDR3 is TGTGCCAGCAGCTTAGAATGGAGCAGGGCTCTCACCGGGGAGCTGTTTTTT. Amino acids: CASSLEWSRALTGELFF.

J is TRBJ2-5 and V is TRBV13; 15 bases are a match to TRBD2. The CDR3 has 16 amino acids. The J segment lost 9 bases and the V segment lost 5 bases, leaving 10 bases of the junction unmatched. Germline loops: CDR1 PRHDT, CDR2 FYEKMQ (reference sequence). The CDR3 DNA reads TGTGCCAGCAGCGCCAGGACTAGCGGGAGGGCCTGGGCCCAGTACTTC. Protein sequence: CASSARTSGRAWAQYF.

By frequency in the sample, this clone is large. Other DNA sequences in the same sample also yield this CDR3. The gene calls are TRBV6-4 and TRBJ2-2; D might be TRBD2 (6 bases). Trimming stripped 4 bases from V and 3 bases from J, with 15 bases between. CDR3 length: 16 residues. Germline V lookup: CDR1 MRHNA, CDR2 SNTAGT. CDR3: CASSGYPRRDTGELFF. The CDR3 region has the DNA TGTGCCAGCAGTGGCTACCCACGGAGGGACACCGGGGAGCTGTTTTTT.

The chain employs TRBV10-3 and TRBJ1-1, with D tentatively TRBD1 (5 bases). This CDR3 comprises 13 residues. Between the trimmed V and J ends, which lost 8 bases and 2 bases, there was a span of 12 bases. The germline gives CDR1 ENHRY, CDR2 SYGVKD. CDR3 in DNA: TGTGCCATCGCACGGGGGGAAAACACTGAAGCTTTCTTT. Encoded protein: CAIARGENTEAFF.